The T cell receptor (beta chain) described here comes from a study of T cell repertoires in cytomegalovirus infection. For the study at large: Shared public TCR beta signatures pointed to both CMV infection and a matching HLA type. Study-wide results and limits: Frequencies of public TCR beta families were cumulated, and this identified carriers of CMV plus the relevant HLA. Clonotype analysis showed dominance of the ex vivo response by HLA-C-restricted CMV-specific TCR beta clonotypes.

This clonotype was detected only a few times. The antigen is unknown. V shed 2 bases, J shed 4 bases, and the junction held 3 bases outside the gene matches. The length of the CDR3 is 14 residues. Germline lookup yields CDR1 SGHNT and CDR2 YENEEA. One entry per CDR3 protein results from TCRdb running MiXCR on the reads. The sample yields a few hundred thousand distinct CDR3 sequences, roughly 9.5% seen once. This receptor was taken from a human donor in good health (CMV status not recorded). Some clones in this sample may be carry-over from other donors' samples. Input material: PBMCs. This rearrangement joins TRBV11-3 to TRBJ2-5, with 8 bases that match TRBD2. CDR3 residues: CASSLREGVETQYF. CDR3 bases: TGTGCCAGCAGCTTACGGGAGGGGGTAGAGACCCAGTACTTC.